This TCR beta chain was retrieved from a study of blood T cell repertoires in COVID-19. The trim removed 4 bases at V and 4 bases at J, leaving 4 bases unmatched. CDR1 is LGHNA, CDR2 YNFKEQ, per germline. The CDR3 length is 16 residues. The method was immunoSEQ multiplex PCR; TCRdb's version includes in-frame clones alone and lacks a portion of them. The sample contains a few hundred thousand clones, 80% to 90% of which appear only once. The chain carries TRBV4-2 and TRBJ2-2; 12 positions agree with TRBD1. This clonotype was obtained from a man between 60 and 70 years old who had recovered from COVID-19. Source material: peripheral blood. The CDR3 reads CASSPRDRGLTGELFF. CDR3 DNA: TGTGCCAGCAGCCCCCGGGACAGGGGGCTCACCGGGGAGCTGTTTTTT.